This TCR beta chain was sequenced during a study of T-cell memory formation after mild COVID-19. As for the study in general: Largely, TCR clusters stayed within a single donor.

The CDR3 has 14 amino acids. Germline trimming cut 6 bases from V and 4 bases from J; bases unmatched to any gene: 7. From germline, CDR1 is SGHTA and CDR2 FQGNSA. This clonotype was seen a few times. Its specificity is not known. TCR alpha and TCR beta cDNA libraries carrying sample barcodes and UMIs came from 5'RACE with constant-segment primers. TCRdb redid the calling of the 5' RACE reads with MiXCR, one entry per CDR3 protein. In the table there are 150,000 to 200,000 distinct CDR3 sequences, around a tenth of which are singletons. Study-wide findings and caveats: A balance of CD4 and CD8 characterized clones contracting day 15 to 85, whereas later expanders leaned CD4+. The SARS-CoV-2 specificity of second-wave clones reaching peak at day 37 remained unverified.

The chain employs TRBV7-2 and TRBJ2-5; 8 nucleotides align to TRBD2. The sequenced sample was PBMCs or a T cell subset sorted from them (not recorded which). The clonotype originates from a man aged 18 to 29 who had mild COVID-19 (a few samples of this study predate the infection). Cell type and time point are not known. The DNA of the CDR3 is TGTGCCAGCAGTTTCTCCGGGGGGGCAGAGACCCAGTACTTC. This encodes CASSFSGGAETQYF.